This TCR beta chain was obtained from a study of cytomegalovirus exposure and HLA in healthy donors. Study results and caveats: A later analysis reportedly found fewer N-insertions in an Asian-associated ancestry cluster than the approximately 670-donor mean. TCR beta V- and J-gene trimming, according to a later analysis, was linked to a missense DCLRE1C variant.

The CDR3 length is 16 residues. The V gene end was trimmed by 0 bases and the J gene end by 2 bases; junction bases not matched to a gene: 1. The germline V gene has CDR1 SGHRS and CDR2 YFSETQ. A remark on this clone: Antigen specificity is unknown.

In the PCR, 60 Vbeta and 13 Jbeta primers were used. Original processing notes: Unique TCR beta chains totaled some 78 million in a later count, with 8.5 million to 12 million of them shared. Clones were read by immunoSEQ multiplex PCR, and TCRdb kept only the in-frame ones, dropping some. V, J and clone size are those of that table, while D and trimming were read from the DNA. The repertoire table contains tens of thousands of clones. The clonotype comes from an older woman in good health and CMV-seropositive. Specimen: PBMCs. The rearrangement links TRBV5-1 to TRBJ2-5; 13 bases align to TRBD2. The CDR3 reads CASSLATSGGQETQYF. CDR3 DNA: TGCGCCAGCAGCTTGGCGACTAGCGGGGGGCAAGAGACCCAGTACTTC.